This T cell receptor (beta chain) was profiled in a study of control samples from healthy donors and cancer patients. Assay: immunoSEQ multiplex PCR; the TCRdb copy retains only in-frame clones and omits some. Here the sample spans roughly 100,000 clones, around 90% being singletons. Germline-derived CDR1 and CDR2 are MNHNS and SASEGT. V was shortened by 0 bases and J by 0 bases, with 8 bases between the two germline ends. CDR3 length: 15 amino acids. The sample was blood. The sequence was collected from a man aged 25-45 years in good health. The chain recombines TRBV6-1 with TRBJ1-1; D unresolved. The CDR3 DNA reads TGTGCCAGCAGTGAAGCACGCGGGTTGAACACTGAAGCTTTCTTT. It translates to CASSEARGLNTEAFF.